The rows below give T cell receptor beta chains drawn from one sample of a study of Ad26.COV2.S vaccination and SARS-CoV-2 variants. The assay was immunoSEQ multiplex PCR, and TCRdb's table has in-frame clones only and misses some. The sample contains approximately 97,000 clones, around 82% of which appear only once. The sequencing here drew on peripheral blood, taken after recovery from COVID-19. Receptor source: a human donor who had recovered from COVID-19. The conserved cysteine and the conserved F or W are not part of the CDR3 here. The order of the fields is J gene, V gene, CDR3 length, CDR3 protein.

TRBJ1-6	TRBV6-4	10	ASRVLNSPLH
TRBJ1-1	TRBV2	13	ASSGPTDSNTEAF
TRBJ1-4	TRBV11-3	15	ASSLDLETGYHEKLF
TRBJ2-3	TRBV30	11	AWSVPGADTQY
TRBJ2-1	TRBV9	12	ASSPRASYNEQF
TRBJ2-5	TRBV2	11	ASTSGAEETQY
TRBJ2-5	TRBV13	21	ASSPKRTSGDTTARDTFETQY
TRBJ2-4	TRBV12-3/TRBV12-4	11	ASSLVAKNIQY
TRBJ1-6	TRBV5-5	11	ASSLTLNSPLH
TRBJ2-2	TRBV7-6	15	ASLHLVGTENTGELF
TRBJ2-5	TRBV14	11	ASSRGPRETQY
TRBJ1-2	TRBV7-6	11	ASSLTENYGYT
TRBJ2-2	TRBV29-1	11	SISPGPTGELF
TRBJ1-3	TRBV6-5	11	ASGSDSGNTIY
TRBJ1-4	TRBV6-6	10	ASKGTEGKLF
TRBJ2-3	TRBV6-5	13	ASSLTNRPTDTQY
TRBJ2-5	TRBV7-2	13	ASSLVAGGQETQY
TRBJ1-5	TRBV28	14	ASRWTTQGSNQPQH
TRBJ2-3	TRBV6-2/TRBV6-3	12	ASSYDASTDTQY
TRBJ1-1	TRBV28	19	ASSLAAFFFRRGGVNTEAF
TRBJ1-2	TRBV28	12	ASSLAGLNYGYT
TRBJ2-7	TRBV28	9	ASRQDYEQY
TRBJ2-3	TRBV5-1	14	ASSPEAGGPSDTQY